This T cell receptor beta chain was sequenced during a study of shared clonotypes between healthy human individuals. This CDR3 has 15 residues. Germline V gene lookup returns CDR1 SGDLS and CDR2 YYNGEE. With 4 bases removed from V and 4 bases from J, the gap between germline ends came to 15 bases. The table came from immunoSEQ multiplex PCR; TCRdb's copy has only in-frame clones and leaves some out. The sample has approximately 2.5 million clones, more than 90% seen once. The chain has TRBV9 and TRBJ1-3; no definite D call. The sequenced sample was naive CD4+ T cells sorted from blood. Subset noted: CD45RA+ positively selected. This TCR was recovered from a man younger than 30 in good health. The CDR3 sequence: CASSSLGGSGNTIYF. The CDR3 DNA is TGTGCCAGCAGCTCCCTGGGTGGGTCGGGAAACACCATATATTTT.